The 14 T cell receptor beta chains reported below all come from one sample, sequenced in a study of cytomegalovirus exposure and HLA in healthy donors. Measured with immunoSEQ multiplex PCR; TCRdb has only the in-frame clones, and not every one. The sample includes a few hundred thousand clones, approximately 86% of them seen just once. Specimen: PBMCs. These TCRs come from a man younger than 40 in good health and CMV-seronegative.

The chain joins TRBV2 to TRBJ1-1; 7 bases align to TRBD1. This CDR3 contains 16 residues. The V and J ends lost 6 bases and 0 bases, in that order; junction bases with no gene match: 10. From germline, CDR1 is SNHLY and CDR2 FYNNEI. Written as DNA, the CDR3 is TGTGCCAGCAGAGACCCCTTGACAGGGTTGAACACTGAAGCTTTCTTT. Residues: CASRDPLTGLNTEAFF.

J is TRBJ2-3 and V is TRBV6-1, with D tentatively TRBD1 (6 bases). CDR1 and CDR2 from the germline V gene are MNHNS and SASEGT. V was clipped by 3 bases and J by 4 bases, with 11 bases between them. The CDR3 is 14 residues long. The CDR3 bases are TGTGCCAGCAGTGATACAGGGATGGCAGATACGCAGTATTTT. It translates to CASSDTGMADTQYF.

CDR3 sequence (DNA): TGTGCCAGCAGCTTAGTTGGGACAGGGGGCGCCTACAATGAGCAGTTCTTC. Translated: CASSLVGTGGAYNEQFF. The chain joins TRBV7-2 to TRBJ2-1, with 12 bases that match TRBD1. The V gene's germline CDR1 is SGHTA and CDR2 FQGNSA. The J segment lost 2 bases and the V segment lost 1 base, leaving 3 bases of the junction unmatched. CDR3 length: 17 residues.

The table lists this clone with a few counts. The rearrangement joins TRBV18 to TRBJ2-7, with D maybe TRBD2 (6 bases). The V end was cut by 3 bases, the J end by 6 bases, with 9 bases between. Germline V lookup: CDR1 KGHSH, CDR2 LQKENI. The CDR3 extends over 12 amino acids. CDR3 DNA: TGTGCCAGCTCACCGGCCGGGGGCGAGCAGTACTTC. Translation gives CASSPAGGEQYF.

The chain combines TRBV5-4 with TRBJ2-3; D call uncertain. Trimming removed 2 bases at V and 3 bases at J, with 7 bases between. Germline assignment: CDR1 SGHNT and CDR2 YYREEE (reference sequence). The CDR3 contains 13 residues. The CDR3 is CASSLTGTDTQYF. CDR3 DNA: TGTGCCAGCAGCTTAACGGGTACAGATACGCAGTATTTT.

V is TRBV5-1 and J is TRBJ2-1, with 9 bases lining up with TRBD1. This CDR3 spans 14 amino acids. With V trimmed by 2 bases and J by 6 bases, 3 bases remained unmatched. Germline loops: CDR1 SGHRS, CDR2 YFSETQ. The CDR3 coding sequence is TGCGCCAGCAGCTTCATGGGACAGGGCAATGAGCAGTTCTTC. Amino acid sequence: CASSFMGQGNEQFF. Full variable domain (remainder filled in from reference TRBV5-1 and TRBJ2-1): KAGVTQTPRYLIKTRGQQVTLSCSPISGHRSVSWYQQTPGQGLQFLFEYFSETQRNKGNFPGRFSGRQFSNSRSEMNVSTLELGDSALYLCASSFMGQGNEQFFGPGTRLTVL.

The chain couples TRBV5-4 to TRBJ2-1; 10 bases agree with TRBD2. This CDR3 is built from 15 residues. CDR1 SGHNT and CDR2 YYREEE come from the germline V gene (reference sequence). V shed 4 bases and J 5 bases; nucleotides not matched to a gene: 6. CDR3 amino acids: CASSVGLADNNEQFF. The DNA of the CDR3 is TGTGCCAGCAGCGTAGGACTAGCGGATAACAATGAGCAGTTCTTC.

This sequence joins TRBV5-4 and TRBJ1-2, with D maybe TRBD1 (6 bases). The CDR3 runs to 16 residues. CDR1 and CDR2 (germline): SGHNT, YYREEE (reference sequence). V was clipped by 4 bases and J by 7 bases, with 23 bases between them. CDR3 protein: CASSPSGTSRTSGYTF. Written as DNA, the CDR3 is TGTGCCAGCAGCCCCTCCGGGACATCCCGGACCTCTGGCTACACCTTC.

The chain uses TRBV19 and TRBJ2-1; 9 bases fit TRBD2. CDR1 is LNHDA, CDR2 SQIVND, per germline (reference sequence). The CDR3 totals 16 residues. V lost 3 bases and J lost 6; bases outside the gene matches: 9. CDR3 sequence reads: CASSILGGGASNEQFF. CDR3 sequence (DNA): TGTGCCAGTAGTATTTTGGGCGGGGGGGCCTCCAATGAGCAGTTCTTC.

This clone was picked up a small number of times. V gene TRBV15 combines with J gene TRBJ2-7, with 7 bases matching TRBD2. The germline gives CDR1 LNHNV, CDR2 YYDKDF (reference sequence). There are 14 residues in the CDR3. V was clipped by 5 bases and J by 2 bases; unmatched bases: 6. Here the CDR3 DNA reads TGTGCCACCAGCGGCGGGGGTGATACCTACGAGCAGTACTTC. Its translation: CATSGGGDTYEQYF.

This rearrangement joins TRBV11-2 to TRBJ1-6; possible D gene TRBD1, 6 bases. V was clipped by 5 bases and J by 7 bases, with 12 bases between them. Germline V gene data show CDR1 as SGHAT and CDR2 as FQNNGV. The CDR3 spans 14 residues. DNA of the CDR3: TGTGCCAGCAGCACGCGGACAGAAAATTCACCCCTCCACTTT. This gives the protein CASSTRTENSPLHF.

The chain couples TRBV5-1 to TRBJ1-2; D might be TRBD1 (6 bases). The CDR3 covers 13 residues. Trimming left V 4 bases short and J 8 bases short, with 15 bases between. Germline lookup yields CDR1 SGHRS and CDR2 YFSETQ. The CDR3 region is CASSPTRTDGYTF. The DNA of the CDR3 is TGCGCCAGCAGCCCAACGAGGACAGACGGCTACACCTTC.

The CDR3, as DNA: TGTGCCAGGGACAGGGTAGAAGCTTTCTTT. Its protein is CARDRVEAFF. The V gene is TRBV21-1, the J gene TRBJ1-1; the D segment call TRBD1 is taken from the table without a DNA check. TRBV21-1 is given as a pseudogene. The CDR3 contains 10 residues.

The chain is built from TRBV29-1 and TRBJ2-6; 7 bases align to TRBD1. Losses at the gene ends were 4 bases for V and 4 bases for J; bases not matched to a gene: 7. The CDR3 runs to 15 residues. Germline assignment: CDR1 SQVTM and CDR2 ANQGSEA. The chain's CDR3 is CSVGDSRSGANVLTF. In nucleotides, the CDR3 is TGCAGCGTTGGGGACAGTCGCTCAGGGGCCAACGTCCTGACTTTC. The whole variable domain, remainder taken from reference TRBV29-1 and TRBJ2-6, is SAVISQKPSRDICQRGTSLTIQCQVDSQVTMMFWYRQQPGQSLTLIATANQGSEATYESGFVIDKFPISRPNLTFSTLTVSNMSPEDSSIYLCSVGDSRSGANVLTFGAGSRLTVL.